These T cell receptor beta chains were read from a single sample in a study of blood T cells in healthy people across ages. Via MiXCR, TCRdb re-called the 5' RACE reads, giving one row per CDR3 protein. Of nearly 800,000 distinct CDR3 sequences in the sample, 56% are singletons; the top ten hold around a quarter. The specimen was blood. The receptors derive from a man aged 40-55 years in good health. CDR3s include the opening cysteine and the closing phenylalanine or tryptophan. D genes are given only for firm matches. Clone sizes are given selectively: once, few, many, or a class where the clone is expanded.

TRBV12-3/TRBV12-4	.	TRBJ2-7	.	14	CASSQEGDVVGQYF	TGTGCCAGCAGTCAAGAAGGGGACGTCGTTGGGCAGTACTTC
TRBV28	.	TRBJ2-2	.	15	CASGDAGSNTGELFF	TGTGCCAGCGGGGACGCGGGGTCGAACACCGGGGAGCTGTTTTTT
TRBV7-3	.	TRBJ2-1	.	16	CASSLAPLGAYNEQFF	TGTGCCAGCAGCTTAGCGCCCTTGGGGGCCTACAATGAGCAGTTCTTC
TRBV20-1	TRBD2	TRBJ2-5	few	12	CSAKVAGETQYF	TGCAGTGCAAAGGTAGCGGGAGAGACCCAGTACTTC
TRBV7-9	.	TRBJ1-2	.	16	CASSPSGGEANYGYTF	TGTGCCAGCAGCCCCTCCGGGGGGGAAGCTAACTATGGCTACACCTTC
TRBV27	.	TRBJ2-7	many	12	CASSSLSYEQYF	TGTGCCAGCAGTTCCCTCTCCTACGAGCAGTACTTC
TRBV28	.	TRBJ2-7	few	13	CASSTDVTYEQYF	TGTGCCAGCAGTACGGATGTTACCTACGAGCAGTACTTC
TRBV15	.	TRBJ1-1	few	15	CATSRAGSYNTEAFF	TGTGCCACCAGCAGAGCCGGTAGCTATAACACTGAAGCTTTCTTT
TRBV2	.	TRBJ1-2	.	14	CASAGGREVYGYTF	TGTGCCAGCGCAGGCGGCAGGGAAGTCTATGGCTACACCTTC
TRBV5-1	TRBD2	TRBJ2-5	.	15	CASSTPGTSGETQYF	TGCGCCAGCAGCACTCCCGGGACTAGCGGAGAGACCCAGTACTTC
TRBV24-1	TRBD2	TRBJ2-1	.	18	CATSAQGLAGGQQGEQFF	TGTGCCACCAGTGCCCAGGGGCTAGCGGGGGGACAACAGGGTGAGCAGTTCTTC
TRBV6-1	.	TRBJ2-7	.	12	CASRYGTPEQYF	TGTGCCAGCAGATACGGGACTCCCGAGCAGTACTTC
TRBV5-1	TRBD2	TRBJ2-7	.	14	CTSSSGGSSYEQYF	TGCACCAGCAGCTCTGGCGGGAGTTCGTACGAGCAGTACTTC
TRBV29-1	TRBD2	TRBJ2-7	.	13	CSSAGGPAYEQYF	TGCAGCTCAGCGGGGGGTCCAGCCTACGAGCAGTACTTC
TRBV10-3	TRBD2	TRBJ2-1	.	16	CAISEVGGRALGEQFF	TGTGCCATCAGTGAAGTAGGCGGGAGGGCCTTAGGAGAGCAGTTCTTC
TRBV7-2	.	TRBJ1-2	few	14	CASSSFRVNYGYTF	TGTGCCAGCAGCTCCTTTCGAGTCAACTATGGCTACACCTTC
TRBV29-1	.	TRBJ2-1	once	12	CSARTTYNEQFF	TGCAGCGCCCGGACTACTTACAATGAGCAGTTCTTC
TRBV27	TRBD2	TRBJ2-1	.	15	CASSLLAGNYNEQFF	TGTGCCAGCAGTTTACTAGCGGGGAACTACAATGAGCAGTTCTTC
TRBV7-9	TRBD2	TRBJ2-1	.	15	CASKLAGVTYNEQFF	TGTGCCAGCAAGTTAGCGGGGGTTACCTACAATGAGCAGTTCTTC
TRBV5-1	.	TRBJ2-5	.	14	CASSPTRGGLNEYF	TGCGCCAGCAGCCCGACCCGGGGCGGACTTAATGAGTACTTC
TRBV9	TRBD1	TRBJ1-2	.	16	CASSVGFAGQGYGYTF	TGTGCCAGCAGCGTAGGTTTTGCGGGACAGGGATATGGCTACACCTTC
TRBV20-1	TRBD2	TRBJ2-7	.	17	CSARPLGQTTSPYEQYF	TGCAGTGCTAGACCTCTGGGGCAAACGACTAGCCCTTACGAGCAGTACTTC
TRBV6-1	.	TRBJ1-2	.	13	CAGSEDRAYGYTF	TGTGCCGGCAGTGAAGACAGAGCTTATGGCTACACCTTC
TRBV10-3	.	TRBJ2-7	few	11	CAISEMDEQYF	TGTGCCATCAGTGAGATGGACGAGCAGTACTTC